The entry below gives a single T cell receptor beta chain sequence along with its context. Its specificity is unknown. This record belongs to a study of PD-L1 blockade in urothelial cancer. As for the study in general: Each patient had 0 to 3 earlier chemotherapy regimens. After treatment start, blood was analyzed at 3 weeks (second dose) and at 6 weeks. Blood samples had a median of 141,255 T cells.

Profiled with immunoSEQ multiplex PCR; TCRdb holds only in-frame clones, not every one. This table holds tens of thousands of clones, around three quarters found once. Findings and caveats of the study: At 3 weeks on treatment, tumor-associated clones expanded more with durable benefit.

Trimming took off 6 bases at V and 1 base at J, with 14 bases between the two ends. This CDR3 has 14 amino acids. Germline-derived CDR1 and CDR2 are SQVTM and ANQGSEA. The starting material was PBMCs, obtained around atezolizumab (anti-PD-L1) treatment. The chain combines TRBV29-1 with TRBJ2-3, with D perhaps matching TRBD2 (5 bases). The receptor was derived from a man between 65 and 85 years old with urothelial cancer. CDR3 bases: TGCAGCGTGGACTCCGGGGTAGGCACAGATACGCAGTATTTT. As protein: CSVDSGVGTDTQYF.